The 9 T cell receptor beta chains below all came from one sample that was sequenced in a study of blood T cell repertoires in COVID-19. The protocol was immunoSEQ multiplex PCR, while the TCRdb copy is restricted to in-frame clones and leaves out a portion. The sample yields 150,000 to 200,000 clones, 70% to 90% seen once. Sequenced: peripheral blood. Receptor source: a man between 18 and 29 years old with acute or convalescent COVID-19.

This rearrangement joins TRBV28 to TRBJ2-3; 9 bases agree with TRBD1. Per the germline V gene, CDR1 is MDHEN and CDR2 is SYDVKM. The trim removed 3 bases at V and 4 bases at J, leaving 8 bases unmatched. The CDR3 runs 16 residues. CDR3 amino acids: CASSFPPGQGSDTQYF. The CDR3 DNA reads as TGTGCCAGCAGTTTTCCGCCGGGACAGGGATCAGATACGCAGTATTTT.

The rearrangement joins TRBV9 to TRBJ2-5; weak D call: TRBD2 (5 bases). This CDR3 is 15 amino acids long. Germline lookup yields CDR1 SGDLS and CDR2 YYNGEE. V dropped 3 bases and J dropped 5 bases, with 17 bases sitting between them. DNA of the CDR3: TGTGCCAGCAGCGGCTCTATGGAGGTCGGTGAGACCCAGTACTTC. Amino acids: CASSGSMEVGETQYF.

This CDR3 is CASSLGPRRMGELFF. The CDR3 DNA is TGTGCCAGCAGCTTAGGGCCTCGGCGGATGGGGGAGCTGTTTTTT. This sequence joins TRBV11-3 and TRBJ2-2; D is ambiguous. CDR3 length: 15 amino acids. V gave up 1 base and J gave up 8 bases, with 14 bases separating them. Germline-derived CDR1 and CDR2 are SGHNT and YENEEA.

The DNA for the CDR3 is TGTGCCAGCAGCAAAGCTCTTGGACAGGGGGCCGATGAGCAGTTCTTC. This codes for CASSKALGQGADEQFF. This rearrangement joins TRBV21-1 to TRBJ2-1; TRBD1 is taken as the D call from the table, unchecked against the DNA. TRBV21-1 is reported as a pseudogene. The CDR3 consists of 16 residues.

The V and J genes are TRBV6-6 and TRBJ1-2; 7 bases match TRBD1. The ends lost 6 bases at V and 8 bases at J; junction bases unmatched: 9. CDR1 is MNHNY, CDR2 SVGAGI, per germline (reference sequence). The CDR3 extends over 13 amino acids. DNA for the CDR3: TGTGCCAGCAGGACACAGGGGCGTGGCGGCTACACCTTC. It is translated as CASRTQGRGGYTF.

V is TRBV18 and J is TRBJ2-5; TRBD1 matches 9 bases. The CDR3 extends over 14 amino acids. The V segment lost 3 bases and the J segment 7 bases; nucleotides outside the gene matches: 6. Germline CDR1 reads KGHSH; CDR2 reads LQKENI. The DNA for the CDR3 is TGTGCCAGCTCACCCGGGACAGGGCTTGGGACCCAGTACTTC. Translation gives CASSPGTGLGTQYF.

The chain recombines TRBV2 with TRBJ1-3; TRBD1 agrees at 7 bases. The CDR3 covers 14 residues. CDR1 and CDR2 (germline): SNHLY, FYNNEI. V was clipped by 8 bases and J by 7 bases; unmatched bases: 11. CDR3: CASSQGSLGNTIYF. CDR3 bases: TGTGCCAGCTCACAGGGGTCCCTAGGGAACACCATATATTTT. Looking up the rest from reference TRBV2 and TRBJ1-3 gives the full variable domain: EPEVTQTPSHQVTQMGQEVILRCVPISNHLYFYWYRQILGQKVEFLVSFYNNEISEKSEIFDDQFSVERPDGSNFTLKIRSTKLEDSAMYFCASSQGSLGNTIYFGEGSWLTVV.

V and J are TRBV5-6 and TRBJ1-5; no firm D call. Germline assignment: CDR1 SGHDT and CDR2 YYEEEE. Trimming left V 4 bases short and J 4 bases short, with 15 bases between. This CDR3 region has 15 residues. The CDR3 DNA follows: TGTGCCAGCAGCCAGGAGGGTTTCGGGAATCAGCCCCAGCATTTT. Its translation is CASSQEGFGNQPQHF.

J is TRBJ2-1 and V is TRBV9; 8 nucleotides agree with TRBD2. This CDR3 contains 15 residues. After removal of 0 bases from V and 4 bases from J, the junction contained 3 bases not matched to a gene. Per the germline V gene, CDR1 is SGDLS and CDR2 is YYNGEE. Here the CDR3 DNA reads TGTGCCAGCAGCGTAGAGGGCGGGGGGTACAATGAGCAGTTCTTC. Encoded protein: CASSVEGGGYNEQFF.